This is a list of T cell receptor beta chains from one sample in a study of shared clonotypes between healthy human individuals. Here immunoSEQ multiplex PCR was the method, and the copy in TCRdb shows in-frame clones only, minus some. The sample carries about 980,000 clones, about 80% recorded once. Input material: memory CD4+ T cells sorted from blood. Receptor source: a man younger than 35 in good health. CDR3s include the opening cysteine and the closing phenylalanine or tryptophan. A D gene is named only where the DNA matches it firmly. Rows may omit the clone size; those that give it use once, few, many or a size class.

clone_size j_call v_call d_call cdr3_aa cdr3_nt
NA TRBJ2-7 TRBV28 NA CASTPSGLRDEQYF TGTGCCAGCACCCCGTCGGGCCTCAGGGACGAGCAGTACTTC
NA TRBJ1-6 TRBV6-4 NA CASSQVWTVNSPLHF TGTGCCAGTTCCCAGGTCTGGACAGTCAATTCACCCCTCCACTTT
NA TRBJ2-5 TRBV19 TRBD1 CATPRGDRDETQYF TGTGCCACCCCAAGGGGGGACAGGGATGAGACCCAGTACTTC
NA TRBJ1-2 TRBV25-1 NA CASSESQLGSTNYGYTF TGTGCCAGCAGTGAATCTCAGCTCGGATCTACTAACTATGGCTACACCTTC
many TRBJ1-1 TRBV4-3 NA CASSQDRGSTEAFF TGCGCCAGCAGCCAAGATAGGGGGTCCACTGAAGCTTTCTTT
NA TRBJ1-5 TRBV10-2 NA CASSVFGMPNQPQHF TGCGCCAGCAGCGTCTTTGGCATGCCCAATCAGCCCCAGCATTTT
once TRBJ1-2 TRBV6-6 NA CASSSLGGGNYGYTF TGTGCCAGCAGTTCCCTGGGGGGCGGGAACTATGGCTACACCTTC
few TRBJ2-2 TRBV25-1 TRBD2 CASSGRTRTGELFF TGTGCCAGCAGTGGTCGGACTAGGACCGGGGAGCTGTTTTTT
NA TRBJ1-1 TRBV5-6 NA CASSFTPSPIKPQGAFF TGTGCCAGCAGCTTTACCCCTTCACCCATCAAGCCTCAGGGAGCTTTCTTT
once TRBJ2-3 TRBV2 TRBD2 CASSEGGRRGTQYF TGTGCCAGCAGTGAGGGCGGGAGGAGAGGTACGCAGTATTTT
NA TRBJ2-6 TRBV10-3 NA CAISDTGQGSGANVLTF TGTGCCATCAGTGATACCGGCCAGGGATCTGGGGCCAACGTCCTGACTTTC